One and the same sample provided the 27 T cell receptor beta chains below, sequenced in a study of immune evolution from preneoplasia to lung adenocarcinoma (dated by TCRdb to the early 2020s). Libraries were built with the immunoSEQ multiplex PCR assay. Entries here come from immuneACCESS through TCRdb and include only in-frame sequences with V and J called. Some clones fail to appear in such tables; in the studies checked, an unresolved V gene covers under half of the shortfall, and the cause of the remainder is unknown. The sample table contains approximately 7,200 clones; only one count was recorded for roughly 88% of them. Approximately 2.7% of the sample is held by the ten biggest clonotypes. What was sequenced was FFPE minimally invasive lung adenocarcinoma tissue. Explained via the paper, the cell subset or site label denotes: micro-invasive lung adenocarcinoma (MIA). The receptors derive from an elderly person with lung adenocarcinoma.

This clone was detected a few times. The J gene is TRBJ2-2, the V gene TRBV19, with D perhaps matching TRBD2 (6 bases). The germline V and J ends were trimmed by 3 bases and 4 bases, with 15 bases remaining between them. CDR3 length equals 16 residues. From germline, CDR1 is LNHDA and CDR2 SQIVND (reference sequence). CDR3 coding DNA: TGTGCCAGTAGTATCCCGTCCGGGAGCTCCACCGGGGAGCTGTTTTTT. This encodes CASSIPSGSSTGELFF.

CDR3 region: CASSIDHTKGYNQPQHF. CDR3 coding DNA: TGTGCCAGTAGTATAGATCATACGAAAGGCTATAATCAGCCCCAGCATTTT. The chain carries TRBV19 and TRBJ1-5, with D unresolved. V lost 0 bases to trimming and J lost 4 bases, with 16 bases between them. The CDR3 is 17 amino acids. CDR1 LNHDA and CDR2 SQIVND come from the germline V gene (reference sequence).

This chain links TRBV13 with TRBJ2-1, with 13 bases aligning to TRBD2. Germline CDR1 and CDR2: PRHDT and FYEKMQ (reference sequence). The CDR3 length is 17 residues. V lost 4 bases, J lost 8 bases, and 11 bases stayed unmatched. CDR3 nucleotides: TGTGCCAGCAGCTCAAAGAGAACTAGCGGGAGGGCTGATGAGCAGTTCTTC. Amino acids: CASSSKRTSGRADEQFF.

The CDR3 region has the DNA TGTGCCAGCAAGGTAGAGGGGTCCTTCTCCTACGAGCAGTACTTC. Translation gives CASKVEGSFSYEQYF. This rearrangement joins TRBV27 to TRBJ2-7; D is tentatively TRBD1 or TRBD2 (5 bases each). Germline assignment: CDR1 MNHEY and CDR2 SMNVEV (reference sequence). The CDR3 runs to 15 residues. The germline V and J ends were trimmed by 7 bases and 0 bases, with 16 bases remaining between them.

The chain couples TRBV4-1 to TRBJ2-2; D possibly corresponds to TRBD2 (6 bases). There are 18 residues in the CDR3. V lost 3 bases and J lost 0, with 17 bases in between. CDR1 is MGHRA and CDR2 is YSYEKL in the germline V gene. The CDR3 nucleotides are TGCGCCAGCAGCCATTACACCACCGGGACTGCGAACACCGGGGAGCTGTTTTTT. The encoded protein is CASSHYTTGTANTGELFF.

CDR3 sequence (DNA): TGTGCCAGCAGAGCGCAGGGCACCGGGGAGCTGTTTTTT. Protein product: CASRAQGTGELFF. V and J are TRBV6-5 and TRBJ2-2; possibly TRBD1 for D (5 bases). The CDR3 runs 13 residues. Germline CDR1 MNHEY, CDR2 SVGAGI. The V and J ends lost 6 bases and 4 bases respectively, with 9 bases between them.

The chain employs TRBV28 and TRBJ1-1, with 7 bases lining up with TRBD1. The CDR3 sequence is 15 residues long. The V gene's germline CDR1 is MDHEN and CDR2 SYDVKM. The junction had 8 bases not matched to a gene; V was cut back by 6 bases and J by 1 base. The CDR3 protein is CASRKRNRGNTEAFF. CDR3 bases: TGTGCCAGCAGGAAACGAAACAGGGGGAACACTGAAGCTTTCTTT.

The rearrangement links TRBV18 to TRBJ2-2; D is uncertain. Trimming took off 3 bases at V and 10 bases at J, with 12 bases between the two ends. The CDR3 is 13 residues long. The germline gives CDR1 KGHSH, CDR2 LQKENI. CDR3 nucleotides: TGTGCCAGCTCACCGGAGATTGCCGAGGAGCTGTTTTTT. It encodes CASSPEIAEELFF.

The chain is built from TRBV6-4 and TRBJ2-2; D is undetermined. The V end was cut by 2 bases, the J end by 3 bases, with 4 bases between. This CDR3 comprises 13 residues. From germline, CDR1 is MRHNA and CDR2 SNTAGT. CDR3 nucleotide sequence: TGTGCCAGCAGTGACAGGGACACCGGGGAGCTGTTTTTT. Residues: CASSDRDTGELFF.

The chain carries TRBV19 and TRBJ1-2, with TRBD1 matching over 7 bases. The CDR3 runs 21 residues. The J segment lost 0 bases and the V segment lost 5 bases, leaving 24 bases of the junction unmatched. The germline V gene has CDR1 LNHDA and CDR2 SQIVND (reference sequence). CDR3 sequence: CASSRGLGISTGLQANYGYTF. DNA for the CDR3: TGTGCCAGTAGTCGGGGGCTGGGGATCTCGACAGGGTTGCAAGCTAACTATGGCTACACCTTC.

The chain uses TRBV27 and TRBJ2-1; 8 bases fit TRBD2. CDR1 MNHEY and CDR2 SMNVEV come from the germline V gene (reference sequence). There are 13 residues in the CDR3. V shed 4 bases and J 5 bases; nucleotides not matched to a gene: 1. Here the CDR3 DNA reads TGTGCCAGCAGTTCGGGACTAGACAATGAGCAGTTCTTC. This codes for CASSSGLDNEQFF.

The genes are TRBV28 and TRBJ1-6; weak D call: TRBD1 (6 bases). V lost 6 bases and J lost 7, with 13 bases in between. The germline V gene encodes CDR1 MDHEN and CDR2 SYDVKM. The CDR3 spans 14 residues. CDR3 amino acids: CASRDRRSNSPLHF. In DNA, the CDR3 is TGTGCCAGCAGGGACAGAAGGTCCAATTCACCCCTCCACTTT.

This clone showed up just a few times. The chain uses TRBV7-3 and TRBJ2-2; tentatively, D is TRBD1 or TRBD2 (5 bases each). Germline V gene lookup returns CDR1 SGHTA and CDR2 FQGTGA. The V and J ends lost 7 bases and 3 bases respectively, with 12 bases between them. The CDR3 totals 14 residues. The CDR3 loop is CASTRDPDTGELFF. DNA of the CDR3: TGTGCCAGCACCCGGGACCCGGACACCGGGGAGCTGTTTTTT.

The chain has TRBV6-6 and TRBJ1-1; D is undetermined. The CDR3 runs to 12 residues. In germline, CDR1 is MNHNY, CDR2 SVGAGI (reference sequence). The V gene lost 4 bases and the J gene lost 1 base, with 4 bases spanning the gap. CDR3 amino acids: CASSFRNTEAFF. In DNA form, the CDR3 reads TGTGCCAGCAGTTTTAGGAACACTGAAGCTTTCTTT.

Comment on this clone: Mismatch with germline at one junction end may stem from a read error. The rearrangement joins TRBV29-1 to TRBJ2-5; 9 nucleotides align to TRBD1. The CDR3 runs 13 residues. Germline V lookup: CDR1 SQVTM, CDR2 ANQGSEA. CDR3 protein: CSVEDRGGETQYF. The CDR3 nucleotides read TGCAGCGTAGAAGACAGGGGGGGTGAGACCCAGTACTTC.

The chain recombines TRBV19 with TRBJ2-7; 11 bases agree with TRBD2. This CDR3 is built from 16 residues. V shed 10 bases and J 4 bases; nucleotides not matched to a gene: 15. Germline CDR1 reads LNHDA; CDR2 reads SQIVND (reference sequence). CDR3 sequence (DNA): TGTGCCACCTCCGGGACTAGCGGCGGCTCTGGGTACGAGCAGTACTTC. Translating it yields CATSGTSGGSGYEQYF.

The sample holds a few counts of this clone. V gene TRBV15 combines with J gene TRBJ2-2, with TRBD1 identical over 7 bases. Unmatched junction bases numbered 10, after V lost 2 bases and J lost 4 bases. From germline, CDR1 is LNHNV and CDR2 YYDKDF (reference sequence). The CDR3 has 17 residues. The CDR3 coding sequence is TGTGCCACCAGCAGATGGACAGGATCCTTACCCACCGGGGAGCTGTTTTTT. Its protein product is CATSRWTGSLPTGELFF.

This chain links TRBV7-2 with TRBJ2-3, with D unresolved. CDR1 is SGHTA and CDR2 is FQGNSA in the germline V gene. Trimming shortened V by 2 bases and J by 0 bases, and 15 bases separated the two germline ends. The CDR3 runs 17 residues. The CDR3 DNA reads as TGTGCCAGCAGCTTAATGTTGCGGAAGACTAGCACAGATACGCAGTATTTT. Protein: CASSLMLRKTSTDTQYF.

This clone came up once. The gene calls are TRBV29-1 and TRBJ2-5; 13 bases line up with TRBD2. Germline V gene lookup returns CDR1 SQVTM and CDR2 ANQGSEA. J gave up 0 bases and V 3 bases, and 4 bases lay outside the gene matches. The CDR3 consists of 16 residues. The CDR3 sequence: CSVDSGTSGDQETQYF. CDR3 sequence (DNA): TGCAGCGTTGATTCCGGGACTAGCGGGGACCAAGAGACCCAGTACTTC.

This sequence joins TRBV6-6 and TRBJ2-7, with TRBD2 identical over 7 bases. V dropped 6 bases and J dropped 0; count of bases not matched to a gene: 8. CDR1 and CDR2 (germline): MNHNY, SVGAGI (reference sequence). The CDR3 is 15 amino acids. The CDR3 region is CASSYLAESSYEQYF. CDR3 in DNA: TGTGCCAGCAGCTACCTAGCGGAAAGCTCCTACGAGCAGTACTTC.

The chain couples TRBV7-2 to TRBJ1-5, with D possibly being TRBD1 (5 bases). Trimming took 0 bases from V and 3 from J, leaving 9 bases between them. The CDR3 totals 15 residues. Germline V lookup: CDR1 SGHTA, CDR2 FQGNSA. The chain's CDR3 is CASSLAGTNNQPQHF. CDR3 DNA: TGTGCCAGCAGCTTAGCGGGGACTAACAATCAGCCCCAGCATTTT. The full variable domain, in which reference TRBV7-2 and TRBJ1-5 provide the parts outside the CDR3, is GAGVSQSPSNKVTEKGKDVELRCDPISGHTALYWYRQSLGQGLEFLIYFQGNSAPDKSGLPSDRFSAERTGGSVSTLTIQRTQQEDSAVYLCASSLAGTNNQPQHFGDGTRLSIL.

V and J are TRBV14 and TRBJ1-3; no clear D. CDR1 SGHDN and CDR2 FVKESK come from the germline V gene. Trimming took 4 bases from V and 0 from J, leaving 10 bases between them. This CDR3 is 15 amino acids long. CDR3 loop: CASSPGFGSGNTIYF. The CDR3 bases are TGTGCCAGCAGCCCTGGTTTCGGCTCTGGAAACACCATATATTTT.

This clone has just a few counts. The CDR3: CASSLARPYSNQPQHF. The CDR3 nucleotides are TGTGCCAGCAGCTTAGCCAGGCCTTATAGCAATCAGCCCCAGCATTTT. V usage is TRBV11-3 and J usage is TRBJ1-5; D gene unclear. This CDR3 is 16 amino acids long. Trimming pared 1 base from V and 0 bases from J, leaving 10 bases between. Germline assignment: CDR1 SGHNT and CDR2 YENEEA.

This chain uses TRBV19 with TRBJ2-3, with TRBD2 as a possible D gene (5 bases). The CDR3 runs to 15 residues. The V end lost 3 bases, the J end lost 3 bases, and 13 bases lay between the germline ends. The germline gives CDR1 LNHDA, CDR2 SQIVND (reference sequence). This CDR3 reads CASSMGVGPTDTQYF. CDR3 bases: TGTGCCAGTAGTATGGGAGTTGGGCCGACAGATACGCAGTATTTT.

As concerns this clone: This specimen includes other DNA sequences encoding the same CDR3. This chain connects TRBV18 to TRBJ1-4, with D uncertain. The V gene's germline CDR1 is KGHSH and CDR2 LQKENI. V lost 3 bases and J 5 bases, leaving 1 base between the germline ends. This CDR3 comprises 11 residues. The CDR3 DNA reads as TGTGCCAGCTCACCGAATGAAAAACTGTTTTTT. Protein: CASSPNEKLFF.

The chain recombines TRBV7-9 with TRBJ2-4; weak D call: TRBD2 (5 bases). The CDR3 is 13 amino acids. Germline assignment: CDR1 SEHNR and CDR2 FQNEAQ (reference sequence). Trimming cost V 1 base and J 8 bases, with 9 bases left between them. As DNA, the CDR3 is TGTGCCAGCAGCTTAGAGCAGAGGGACATTCAGTACTTC. Its protein product is CASSLEQRDIQYF. Looking up the rest from reference TRBV7-9 and TRBJ2-4 gives the full variable domain: DTGVSQNPRHKITKRGQNVTFRCDPISEHNRLYWYRQTLGQGPEFLTYFQNEAQLEKSRLLSDRFSAERPKGSFSTLEIQRTEQGDSAMYLCASSLEQRDIQYFGAGTRLSVL.

Concerning this clone: One end of the junction does not line up with germline, which may come from a read error. This chain connects TRBV7-9 to TRBJ2-7; 8 bases map to TRBD1. The length of the CDR3 is 15 residues. The V gene's germline CDR1 is SEHNR and CDR2 FQNEAQ (reference sequence). DNA of the CDR3: TGTGCCAACAGCAAAGAATCCGGGACAGGCGACGAGCAGTACTTC. It codes for CANSKESGTGDEQYF.